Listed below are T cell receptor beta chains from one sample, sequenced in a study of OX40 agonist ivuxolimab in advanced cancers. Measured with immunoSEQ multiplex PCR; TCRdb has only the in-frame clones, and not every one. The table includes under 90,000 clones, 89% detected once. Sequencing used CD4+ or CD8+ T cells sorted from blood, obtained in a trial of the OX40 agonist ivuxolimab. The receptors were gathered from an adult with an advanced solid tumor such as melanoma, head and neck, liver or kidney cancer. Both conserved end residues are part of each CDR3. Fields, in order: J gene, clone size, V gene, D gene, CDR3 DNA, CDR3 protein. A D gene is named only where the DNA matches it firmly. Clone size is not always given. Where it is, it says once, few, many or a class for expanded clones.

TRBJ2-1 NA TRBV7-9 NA TGTGCCAGCAATGGAGGAGTAGCGTTTAGCTCCTACAATGAGCAGTTCTTC CASNGGVAFSSYNEQFF
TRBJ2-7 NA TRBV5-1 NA TGCGCCAGCAGCGTTGTTGGGGGGGCCATAGGGGAGCAGTACTTC CASSVVGGAIGEQYF
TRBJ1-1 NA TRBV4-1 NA TGCGCCAGCAGCCAAGATCCGGGCAGGGGAACGGCTTTCTTT CASSQDPGRGTAFF
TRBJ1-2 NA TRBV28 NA TGTGCCAGCAGTTACCCCTCCCCTCTCGGGACGGACGGCTACACCTTC CASSYPSPLGTDGYTF
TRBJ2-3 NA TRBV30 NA TGTGCCTGGAGTGTAATTGAGGGCACGCAGTATTTT CAWSVIEGTQYF
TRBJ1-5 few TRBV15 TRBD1 TGTGCCACCAGCGGGATTCACGGGACAGCGCAGAAGCAGCCCCAGCATTTT CATSGIHGTAQKQPQHF
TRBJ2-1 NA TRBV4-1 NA TGCGCCAGCAGCCAAGAAAGTCTACGGCGGTTCTGGGTTGAGCAGTTCTTC CASSQESLRRFWVEQFF
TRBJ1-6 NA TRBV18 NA TGTGCCAGCTCACCAACGTCTAATTCACCCCTCCACTTT CASSPTSNSPLHF
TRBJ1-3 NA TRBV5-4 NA TGTGCCAGCAGCTTTGAAGGGGCGGCTGGAAACACCATATATTTT CASSFEGAAGNTIYF
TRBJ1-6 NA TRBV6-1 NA TGTGCCAGCAGTACCCCAAGGGGGGGTAGGTCACCCCTCCACTTT CASSTPRGGRSPLHF
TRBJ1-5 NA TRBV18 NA TGTGCCAGCTCACCAGCGCCAAATCAGCCCCAGCATTTT CASSPAPNQPQHF
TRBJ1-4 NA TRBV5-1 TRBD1 TGCGCCAGCAGTTCGACGACAGGGGGCTATGAAAAACTGTTTTTT CASSSTTGGYEKLFF
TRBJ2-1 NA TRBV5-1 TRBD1 TGCGCCAGCAGCCAGACAGGGTCCTCCTACAATGAGCAGTTCTTC CASSQTGSSYNEQFF
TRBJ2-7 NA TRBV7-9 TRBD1 TGTGCCAGCAGCCCCAGGGACAGGACCTACGAGCAGTACTTC CASSPRDRTYEQYF
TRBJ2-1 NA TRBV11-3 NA TGTGCCAGCAGCCCGACTAGTTCATCCTACAATGAGCAGTTCTTC CASSPTSSSYNEQFF
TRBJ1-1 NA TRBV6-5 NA TGTGCCAGCCAAGTGGCGGGGCCGATCACTGAAGCTTTCTTT CASQVAGPITEAFF
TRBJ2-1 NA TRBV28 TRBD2 TGTGCCAGCAGTACCCCCCTACTAGCGGGAGAGGGCAATGAGCAGTTCTTC CASSTPLLAGEGNEQFF
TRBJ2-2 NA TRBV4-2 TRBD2 TGTGCCAGCAGCCAAGCTAGCGGGGTGAACACCGGGGAGCTGTTTTTT CASSQASGVNTGELFF
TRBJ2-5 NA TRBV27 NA TGTGCCAGCAGTTTCGGGGGGCGCGTACGGGGGACCCAGTACTTC CASSFGGRVRGTQYF
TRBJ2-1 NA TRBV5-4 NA TGTGCCAGCAGCCAGGGGGGGAGACTCCATGAGCAGTTCTTC CASSQGGRLHEQFF
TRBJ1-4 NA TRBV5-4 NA TGTGCCAGCAGCTTGGGAACCCGGGATGAAAAACTGTTTTTT CASSLGTRDEKLFF
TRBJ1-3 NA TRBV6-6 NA TGTGCCAGCAGTTGGACCTCTGGAAACACCATATATTTT CASSWTSGNTIYF
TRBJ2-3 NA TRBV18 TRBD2 TGTGCCAGCTCAGGGGCCCGGACTAGCGGCACAGATACGCAGTATTTT CASSGARTSGTDTQYF
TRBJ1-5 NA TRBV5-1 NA TGCGCCAGCAGCCTTGACATCAATCAGCCCCAGCATTTT CASSLDINQPQHF
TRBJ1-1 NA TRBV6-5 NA TGTGCCAGCAGTTACTCGATTTGGGAAGCCGAAGCTTTCTTT CASSYSIWEAEAFF
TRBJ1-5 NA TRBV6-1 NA TGTGCCAGCAGTGAAAGTGTTGCAGGGAGACAGCCCCAGCATTTT CASSESVAGRQPQHF
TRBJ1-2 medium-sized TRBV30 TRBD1 TGTGCCTGGAGAAAAACCAAGGGCGGGACAGGGTGCACCTTC CAWRKTKGGTGCTF
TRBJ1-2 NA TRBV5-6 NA TGTGCCAGCAGCTTTTGGGGAAGTAACTATGGCTACACCTTC CASSFWGSNYGYTF
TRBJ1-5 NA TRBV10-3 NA TGTGCCATCAGTGAGTCGACTCCGAGGACAGATTACAATCAGCCCCAGCATTTT CAISESTPRTDYNQPQHF
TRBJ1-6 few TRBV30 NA TGTGCCTGGAGCCCCGGGGCCTGGGGTTCACCCCTCCACTTT CAWSPGAWGSPLHF
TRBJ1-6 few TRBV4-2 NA TGTGCCAGCAGCCAGGACCCCTTGAGCAATTCACCCCTCCACTTT CASSQDPLSNSPLHF
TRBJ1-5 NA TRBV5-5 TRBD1 TGTGCCAGCAGCTTGTGGGGGACAGGGCTGGAGCCCCAGCATTTT CASSLWGTGLEPQHF
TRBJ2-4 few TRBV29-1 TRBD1 TGCAGCGTTATCAAGACAGGGAACATTCAGTACTTC CSVIKTGNIQYF
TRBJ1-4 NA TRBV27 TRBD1 TGTGCCAGCAGTTTCAGGGGGGGAAATGAAAAACTGTTTTTT CASSFRGGNEKLFF
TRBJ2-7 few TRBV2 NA TGTGCCAGCAGTAGTCGATACGAGCAGTACTTC CASSSRYEQYF
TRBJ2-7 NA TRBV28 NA TGTGCCAGCACGACATCGAACCTGGGGGACCACCGTCCCGAGCAGTACTTC CASTTSNLGDHRPEQYF
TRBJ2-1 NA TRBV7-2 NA TGTGCCAGCAGCGAACAGGGAAACTCCTACAATGAGCAGTTCTTC CASSEQGNSYNEQFF
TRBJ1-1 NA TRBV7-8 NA TGTGCCAGCAGCAAAGATCAGGGATGGGCTTTCTTT CASSKDQGWAFF
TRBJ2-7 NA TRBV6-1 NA TGTGCCAGCACCGGGGGAACAGGGGCCCTCTACGAGCAGTACTTC CASTGGTGALYEQYF
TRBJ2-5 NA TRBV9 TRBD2 TGTGCCAGCAGCGTAGGGACTAGTGGAGAGACCCAGTACTTC CASSVGTSGETQYF
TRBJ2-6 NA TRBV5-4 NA TGTGCCAGCAGCTCAGGGGGGAATATGTTGTCTGGGGCCAACGTCCTGACTTTC CASSSGGNMLSGANVLTF
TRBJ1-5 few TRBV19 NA TGTGCCAGTAGTACCCCGACAGATAATAGCAATCAGCCCCAGCATTTT CASSTPTDNSNQPQHF
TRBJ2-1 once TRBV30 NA TGTGCCTGGAGACCTGGGGGTGGAACCTACAATGAGCAGTTCTTC CAWRPGGGTYNEQFF
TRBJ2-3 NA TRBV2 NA TGTGCCAGCAGTCGGGACTCTATCAACACAGATACGCAGTATTTT CASSRDSINTDTQYF
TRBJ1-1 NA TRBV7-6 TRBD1 TGTGCCAGCAGCCGCGGGACAGGGCGAGTGGGCACTGAAGCTTTCTTT CASSRGTGRVGTEAFF
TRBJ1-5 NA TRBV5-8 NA TGTGCCAGCAGCTTGGGTATGGGATCGGGGGCGCATCAGCCCCAGCATTTT CASSLGMGSGAHQPQHF
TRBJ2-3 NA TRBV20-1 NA TGCAGTGCTGAGGTAGATACGCAGTATTTT CSAEVDTQYF
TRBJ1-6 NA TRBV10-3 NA TGTGCCATTTCTGGACAGACTAATTCACCCCTCCACTTT CAISGQTNSPLHF
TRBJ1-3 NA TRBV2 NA TGTGCCAGCAGCCCACAGGGAAACACCATATATTTT CASSPQGNTIYF
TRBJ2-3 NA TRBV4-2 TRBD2 TGTGCCAGCAGCCAAAGTCTAGCGGGGGGGCATACAGATACGCAGTATTTT CASSQSLAGGHTDTQYF
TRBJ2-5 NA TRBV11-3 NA TGTGCCAGCAGCTTAGATGGGGAGACCCAGTACTTC CASSLDGETQYF
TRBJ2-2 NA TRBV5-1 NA TGCGCCAGCAGCTCGTCCGTTCATGGGACCGGGGAGCTGTTTTTT CASSSSVHGTGELFF
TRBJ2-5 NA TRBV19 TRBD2 TGTGCCAGTAGTGTTAGCGGGGGGACTCCACAAGAGACCCAGTACTTC CASSVSGGTPQETQYF
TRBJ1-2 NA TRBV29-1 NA TGCAGCGTCGGTCCAGGGGATAGTAGCTACACCTTC CSVGPGDSSYTF
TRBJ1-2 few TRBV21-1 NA TGTGCCAGCAGCAAATATGGAGGGTCGGATGGCTACACCTTC CASSKYGGSDGYTF
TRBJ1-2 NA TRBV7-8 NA TGTGCCAGCAGCTTAGCGCGGCAGGGCTATGGCTACACCTTC CASSLARQGYGYTF
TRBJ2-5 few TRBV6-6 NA TGTGCCAGCAGTTGGGGCCAAGAGACCCAGTACTTC CASSWGQETQYF
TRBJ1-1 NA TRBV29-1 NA TGCAGCGTTGCGGTGGACACTGAAGCTTTCTTT CSVAVDTEAFF
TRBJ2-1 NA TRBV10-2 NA TGCGCCAGCAGCATTGGACGGAACAATGAGCAGTTCTTC CASSIGRNNEQFF